These T cell receptor beta chains were read from a single sample in a study of T cell repertoires in cytomegalovirus infection. TCRdb used MiXCR to reprocess the reads, holding one entry per CDR3 protein. The sample carries fewer than 200,000 distinct CDR3 sequences, 8% to 10% recorded once. The specimen sequenced was PBMCs. These receptors were obtained from a human donor in good health (CMV status not recorded). Some clones in this sample may be carry-over from other donors' samples. CDR3s include the opening cysteine and the closing phenylalanine or tryptophan. D genes are given only for firm matches. Some rows have no size entry. The others give once, few or many, or a class for an expanded clone.

clone_size j_call v_call d_call cdr3_nt cdr3_aa
many TRBJ2-3 TRBV7-2 . TGTGCCAGCAGCCGCGCCATAGGAGATACGCAGTATTTT CASSRAIGDTQYF
. TRBJ1-1 TRBV10-3 TRBD1 TGTGCCATCAGTAGGGACAGGGCGAACACTGAAGCTTTCTTT CAISRDRANTEAFF
. TRBJ2-1 TRBV20-1 TRBD1 TGCAGTGCGATTGACAGGGTGCCCTACAATGAGCAGTTCTTC CSAIDRVPYNEQFF
many TRBJ2-7 TRBV7-8 . TGTGCCAGCAGCCCCGTTGGGAGGAACGAGCAGTACTTC CASSPVGRNEQYF
many TRBJ2-1 TRBV28 . TGTGCCAGCAGTTTTCTCGGGACTCACTACAATGAGCAGTTCTTC CASSFLGTHYNEQFF
. TRBJ2-7 TRBV11-2 TRBD2 TGTGCCAGCAGCTTCACCGGGGCAGCGGGGGCTCCAAGCTCCTACGAGCAGTACTTC CASSFTGAAGAPSSYEQYF
many TRBJ1-6 TRBV7-8 TRBD1 TGTGCCAGCAGCTCAGGGGACAGGGAATCACCCCTCCACTTT CASSSGDRESPLHF
. TRBJ2-3 TRBV11-2 TRBD2 TGTGCCAGCAGCCAACGGGGGGGCGGAGATACGCAGTATTTT CASSQRGGGDTQYF
many TRBJ2-1 TRBV6-6 TRBD2 TGTGCCAGCAGTTACTCCGGACTAGGGTCCTACAATGAGCAGTTCTTC CASSYSGLGSYNEQFF
many TRBJ1-4 TRBV15 . TGTGCCACCAGTAAGAATGATGAAAAACTGTTTTTT CATSKNDEKLFF
many TRBJ2-7 TRBV7-2 . TGTGCCAGCAGCCGTTACACCGGATCGCTATACGAGCAGTACTTC CASSRYTGSLYEQYF
many TRBJ1-5 TRBV7-9 TRBD1 TGTGCCAGCAGCGGAGTGGCAGGGGGCCATAGCAATCAGCCCCAGCATTTT CASSGVAGGHSNQPQHF
. TRBJ2-3 TRBV29-1 . TGCAGCGTCACAACAGGGCGAGGGACCACAGATACGCAGTATTTT CSVTTGRGTTDTQYF
. TRBJ1-1 TRBV18 TRBD1 TGTGCCAGCTCACCACTGACAGGGAGAAACACTGAAGCTTTCTTT CASSPLTGRNTEAFF
few TRBJ2-5 TRBV20-1 TRBD1 TGCAGTGCTAGAGGTGAAACGGGACAGGGGACGAAGACCCAGTACTTC CSARGETGQGTKTQYF
many TRBJ2-1 TRBV7-2 . TGTGCCAGCAGCCCCCGACTAGAAGTCACGTTCTTC CASSPRLEVTFF
. TRBJ2-2 TRBV12-3/TRBV12-4 TRBD1 TGTGCCAGCAGTCTCCGACAGGGTGGCGTCACCGGGGAGCTGTTTTTT CASSLRQGGVTGELFF
many TRBJ1-1 TRBV7-9 . TGTGCCAGCAGCTTAACCGGACTTAATGAAGCTTTCTTT CASSLTGLNEAFF
. TRBJ1-5 TRBV7-4 TRBD1 TGTGCCAGCAGCTTAGCGCTCGGACAGGGTAGGGGTCAGCCCCAGCATTTT CASSLALGQGRGQPQHF
many TRBJ1-1 TRBV19 . TGTGCCAGTAGTATCGGTGGGGCGAACACTGAAGCTTTCTTT CASSIGGANTEAFF
. TRBJ1-4 TRBV29-1 . TGCAGCGGTAGGGGGGCAACTAATGAAAAACTGTTTTTT CSGRGATNEKLFF
few TRBJ2-5 TRBV11-3 TRBD2 TGTGCCAGCAGCTTAGGGGCTAGCGGGAACCAAGAGACCCAGTACTTC CASSLGASGNQETQYF
many TRBJ2-3 TRBV7-2 TRBD2 TGTGCCAGCAGCCTTTTAGCGGGGTTGCTTCGGGATACGCAGTATTTT CASSLLAGLLRDTQYF
. TRBJ1-6 TRBV20-1 . TGCAGTGCTAGAGCCACCCGTTCACCCCTCCACTTT CSARATRSPLHF
many TRBJ2-1 TRBV11-2 TRBD1 TGTGCCAGCAGCTTTGACAGGGACCACAATGAGCAGTTCTTC CASSFDRDHNEQFF
many TRBJ1-1 TRBV6-2/TRBV6-3 . TGTGCCAGCAGTTACCCAATCGGGGGGTACACTGAAGCTTTCTTT CASSYPIGGYTEAFF
. TRBJ1-4 TRBV2 . TGTGCCAGCAGCACCGGGCCTAATGAAAAACTGTTTTTT CASSTGPNEKLFF